One and the same sample provided the 26 T cell receptor beta chains below, sequenced in a study of graft-versus-host responses after intestinal transplantation. Assay: immunoSEQ multiplex PCR; the TCRdb copy retains only in-frame clones and omits some. Of 40,000 to 55,000 clones listed, more than 80% are singletons. No antigen is known for these receptors. The source material was unstimulated CD4+ T cells sorted from spleen or lymph node cells, sampled before transplant. These receptors were taken from a human donor who was the organ donor for an intestinal transplant.

V is TRBV19 and J is TRBJ2-1, with D tentatively TRBD2 (6 bases). This CDR3 spans 17 amino acids. V was trimmed by 3 bases and J by 0 bases, leaving 15 bases between them. Germline V lookup: CDR1 LNHDA, CDR2 SQIVND (reference sequence). The CDR3 bases are TGTGCCAGTAGTATGGGACTGGCGGGCGCCTCCTACAATGAGCAGTTCTTC. Amino acids: CASSMGLAGASYNEQFF.

The chain is built from TRBV4-1 and TRBJ1-2; 9 bases match TRBD1. This CDR3 has 16 residues. V was clipped by 2 bases and J by 8 bases; unmatched bases: 12. In germline, CDR1 is MGHRA, CDR2 YSYEKL. The CDR3 DNA reads TGCGCCAGCAGCCAATCGTCCCGGGACAGGGTCCGGGGCTACACCTTC. This encodes CASSQSSRDRVRGYTF.

Regarding this clone: The junction differs from germline at one of its ends, possibly a read error. This sequence joins TRBV20-1 and TRBJ2-7, with D hard to call. The CDR3 has 10 amino acids. CDR1 DFQATT and CDR2 SNEGSKA come from the germline V gene (reference sequence). For the CDR3, the DNA is TGCAGTGCTAGTAATGGCCCCGATTCCTTC. This codes for CSASNGPDSF.

The chain uses TRBV7-2 and TRBJ1-2; 7 nucleotides align to TRBD1. CDR3 length: 15 residues. V shed 6 bases, J shed 3 bases, and the junction held 10 bases outside the gene matches. Per germline, CDR1 SGHTA and CDR2 FQGNSA. CDR3 nucleotide sequence: TGTGCCAGCAGTCTCAGGACAGGAGGGGACTATGGCTACACCTTC. Encoded protein: CASSLRTGGDYGYTF.

The J gene is TRBJ2-1, the V gene TRBV5-1; TRBD2 agrees at 13 bases. J was trimmed by 5 bases and V by 3 bases; bases with no gene match: 5. Germline V gene data show CDR1 as SGHRS and CDR2 as YFSETQ. CDR3 length equals 16 residues. CDR3 region: CASSSSGLAGHNEQFF. DNA of the CDR3: TGCGCCAGCAGCTCGTCGGGACTAGCGGGGCACAATGAGCAGTTCTTC.

The genes are TRBV4-1 and TRBJ1-2; D may be TRBD1 (5 bases). Between the trimmed V and J ends, which lost 3 bases and 5 bases, there was a span of 16 bases. Germline V gene sequence: CDR1 MGHRA, CDR2 YSYEKL. The CDR3 is 15 residues long. The CDR3 here is CASSHNRDSEYGYTF. The CDR3 DNA follows: TGCGCCAGCAGCCATAACAGAGACAGCGAGTATGGCTACACCTTC.

This clone has more than one count but fewer than ten. The rearrangement links TRBV5-5 to TRBJ2-5, with D tentatively TRBD1 (6 bases). CDR1 and CDR2 from the germline V gene are SGHKS and YYEKEE (reference sequence). V lost 0 bases and J lost 5, with 11 bases in between. The CDR3 is 14 amino acids. CDR3 residues: CASSLANRAETQYF. Written as DNA, the CDR3 is TGTGCCAGCAGCTTGGCCAACAGGGCGGAGACCCAGTACTTC.

The genes are TRBV11-1 and TRBJ1-2; TRBD1 matches at 7 bases. The CDR3 is made up of 14 amino acids. V dropped 5 bases and J dropped 6; count of bases not matched to a gene: 9. The germline V gene encodes CDR1 SGHAT and CDR2 FQDESV (reference sequence). As DNA, the CDR3 is TGTGCCAGCAGCAGGACAGGACAGCCCGATGGCTACACCTTC. Translating gives CASSRTGQPDGYTF.

The CDR3 protein is CASSQRLAGGASSYNEQFF. The CDR3 region has the DNA TGCGCCAGCAGCCAAAGACTAGCGGGAGGGGCTAGCTCCTACAATGAGCAGTTCTTC. The gene calls are TRBV4-3 and TRBJ2-1, with 14 bases aligning to TRBD2. V shed 2 bases and J 0 bases; nucleotides not matched to a gene: 6. The CDR3 runs 19 residues. Germline V gene data show CDR1 as LGHNA and CDR2 as YSLEER.

CDR3 DNA: TGTGCCAGCAGCGTAGAAAACAGGGTAGGGTCACCCCTCCACTTT. Its protein product is CASSVENRVGSPLHF. V gene TRBV9 combines with J gene TRBJ1-6; perhaps TRBD1 as D (6 bases). Deletions cut 0 bases from V and 10 bases from J, with 14 bases between. This CDR3 region has 15 residues. Germline V gene data show CDR1 as SGDLS and CDR2 as YYNGEE.

This chain connects TRBV9 to TRBJ2-1, with D unclear. V was trimmed by 2 bases and J by 0 bases, leaving 24 bases between them. CDR1 and CDR2 from the germline V gene are SGDLS and YYNGEE. The CDR3 is 20 residues long. The CDR3 bases are TGTGCCAGCAGCGTCGTTGGCACACCCAATTTACGGAGCTCCTACAATGAGCAGTTCTTC. It is translated as CASSVVGTPNLRSSYNEQFF.

The V call is TRBV5-1, the J call TRBJ2-7, with 7 bases identical to TRBD1. Germline CDR1 SGHRS, CDR2 YFSETQ. The CDR3 runs to 14 residues. After removal of 4 bases from V and 5 bases from J, the junction contained 9 bases not matched to a gene. The CDR3 DNA sequence: TGCGCCAGCAGCCCCCGACAGGGATGGGACGAGCAGTACTTC. Residues: CASSPRQGWDEQYF.

The gene calls are TRBV2 and TRBJ1-1; TRBD1 aligns across 7 bases. The CDR3 loop spans 12 amino acids. The ends lost 6 bases at V and 6 bases at J; junction bases unmatched: 4. The germline V gene has CDR1 SNHLY and CDR2 FYNNEI. As DNA, the CDR3 is TGTGCCAGCAGCGGACAGGCCGCTGAAGCTTTCTTT. It yields the protein CASSGQAAEAFF.

On this clone: At the DNA level, this CDR3 is encoded by other sequences in the same sample as well. The chain carries TRBV11-2 and TRBJ2-7, with 8 positions matching TRBD1. Per germline, CDR1 SGHAT and CDR2 FQNNGV. The CDR3 is 15 amino acids. V gave up 1 base and J gave up 6 bases; unmatched junction bases: 8. CDR3 sequence: CASSLAGQGAGEQYF. The CDR3 bases are TGTGCCAGCAGCTTAGCGGGGCAGGGGGCAGGCGAGCAGTACTTC.

The chain has TRBV6-5 and TRBJ1-2, with 8 bases aligning to TRBD1. This CDR3 comprises 14 residues. Germline CDR1 is MNHEY and CDR2 is SVGAGI. V was clipped by 0 bases and J by 5 bases; unmatched bases: 2. The CDR3 loop is CASSYSGQGYGYTF. CDR3 nucleotides: TGTGCCAGCAGTTACTCTGGACAGGGTTATGGCTACACCTTC.

This clone was detected once. The chain combines TRBV7-8 with TRBJ2-7; D is possibly TRBD1 (6 bases). CDR3 length: 12 residues. Germline V lookup: CDR1 SGHVS, CDR2 FQNEAQ. Trimming cost V 8 bases and J 6 bases, with 14 bases left between them. The CDR3 DNA reads TGTGCCAGCGGGGGCCAGTTTGGCGAGCAGTACTTC. Residues: CASGGQFGEQYF.

The chain carries TRBV28 and TRBJ1-1; tentative D call: TRBD1 (6 bases). Deletions cut 6 bases from V and 3 bases from J, with 14 bases between. Germline-derived CDR1 and CDR2 are MDHEN and SYDVKM. The CDR3 totals 14 residues. CDR3 in DNA: TGTGCCAGCAGCCAGGGGTGGCGGTACACTGAAGCTTTCTTT. Translated: CASSQGWRYTEAFF.

The chain has TRBV5-1 and TRBJ1-1; D uncertain. V lost 4 bases and J 2 bases, leaving 12 bases between the germline ends. This CDR3 has 14 residues. In germline, CDR1 is SGHRS, CDR2 YFSETQ. Written as DNA, the CDR3 is TGCGCCAGCAGCCCCAGTGGCGGAAACACTGAAGCTTTCTTT. The encoded protein is CASSPSGGNTEAFF. Variable domain in full (rest from reference TRBV5-1 and TRBJ1-1): KAGVTQTPRYLIKTRGQQVTLSCSPISGHRSVSWYQQTPGQGLQFLFEYFSETQRNKGNFPGRFSGRQFSNSRSEMNVSTLELGDSALYLCASSPSGGNTEAFFGQGTRLTVV.

The rearrangement joins TRBV15 to TRBJ2-7, with 10 nucleotides matching TRBD2. J was trimmed by 3 bases and V by 4 bases; bases with no gene match: 12. Looked up from germline, CDR1 is LNHNV and CDR2 is YYDKDF (reference sequence). The CDR3 consists of 17 residues. The CDR3 coding sequence is TGTGCCACCAGCACGACACGCCTAGCGGGAGTCTACTACGAGCAGTACTTC. Its translation: CATSTTRLAGVYYEQYF.

This clone was counted only a few times. The gene calls are TRBV6-1 and TRBJ2-3, with 7 nucleotides matching TRBD2. The J segment lost 3 bases and the V segment lost 11 bases, leaving 11 bases of the junction unmatched. This CDR3 is built from 14 residues. The germline V gene has CDR1 MNHNS and CDR2 SASEGT. The DNA of the CDR3 is TGTGCCGGGGGTGGGAGGGGTTCGACAGATACGCAGTATTTT. Its translation is CAGGGRGSTDTQYF.

The rearrangement links TRBV28 to TRBJ2-7; 9 bases match TRBD1. Germline-derived CDR1 and CDR2 are MDHEN and SYDVKM. J lost 3 bases, V lost 5 bases, and 11 bases had no gene match. This CDR3 contains 16 residues. The CDR3 DNA follows: TGTGCCAGCAGTGGACCCGGGACAGGGAGAGGCTACGAGCAGTACTTC. Amino acid sequence: CASSGPGTGRGYEQYF.

For the CDR3, the DNA is TGTGCCAGCAGTGTCCCTAGCGGCACCGGGGAGCTGTTTTTT. It is translated as CASSVPSGTGELFF. The V call is TRBV6-1, the J call TRBJ2-2, with 7 bases identical to TRBD2. CDR3 size: 14 residues. The germline V gene has CDR1 MNHNS and CDR2 SASEGT. J gave up 4 bases and V 4 bases, and 3 bases lay outside the gene matches.

The chain uses TRBV29-1 and TRBJ2-5, with D tentatively TRBD2 (5 bases). V lost 7 bases, J lost 1 base, and 10 bases lay in between. The CDR3 sequence is 12 residues long. Germline V gene data show CDR1 as SQVTM and CDR2 as ANQGSEA. The CDR3 protein is CSGTRGQETQYF. The CDR3 DNA reads as TGCAGCGGCACCCGGGGCCAAGAGACCCAGTACTTC.

The rearrangement links TRBV5-4 to TRBJ1-2; 8 bases fit TRBD1. The germline gives CDR1 SGHNT, CDR2 YYREEE (reference sequence). The CDR3 spans 14 residues. V shed 4 bases and J 5 bases; nucleotides not matched to a gene: 7. The CDR3, as DNA: TGTGCCAGCAGCACCGGACAGGGAAGATATGGCTACACCTTC. Amino acids: CASSTGQGRYGYTF.

The gene calls are TRBV6-1 and TRBJ1-5; TRBD1 might be the D (6 bases). The CDR3 loop spans 15 amino acids. The germline V and J ends were trimmed by 3 bases and 7 bases, with 16 bases remaining between them. Germline CDR1 and CDR2: MNHNS and SASEGT. The CDR3 protein is CASSEGRGSGQPQHF. CDR3 sequence (DNA): TGTGCCAGCAGTGAGGGCAGGGGTTCAGGCCAGCCCCAGCATTTT.

The rearrangement uses TRBV5-4 and TRBJ1-2, with D perhaps TRBD1 (5 bases). CDR1 is SGHNT and CDR2 is YYREEE in the germline V gene (reference sequence). The V gene lost 4 bases and the J gene lost 1 base, with 14 bases spanning the gap. The CDR3 is 15 amino acids. DNA for the CDR3: TGTGCCAGCAGCCCCCATTTTGACAGTAACTATGGCTACACCTTC. Residues: CASSPHFDSNYGYTF.